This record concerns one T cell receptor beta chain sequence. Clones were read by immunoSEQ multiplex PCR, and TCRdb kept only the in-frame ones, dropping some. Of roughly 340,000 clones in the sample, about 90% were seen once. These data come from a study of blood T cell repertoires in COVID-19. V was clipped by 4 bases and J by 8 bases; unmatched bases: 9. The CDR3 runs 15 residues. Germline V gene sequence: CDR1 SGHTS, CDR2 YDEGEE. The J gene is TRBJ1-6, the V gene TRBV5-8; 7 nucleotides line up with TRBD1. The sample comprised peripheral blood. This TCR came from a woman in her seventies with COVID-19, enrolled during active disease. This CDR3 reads CASSVTGEMDSPLHF. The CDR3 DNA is TGTGCCAGCAGCGTAACAGGGGAAATGGATTCACCCCTCCACTTT.